The 25 T cell receptor beta chains presented below share a single source sample, sequenced in a study of T cells in women clearing cervical HPV infection. The repertoire was sequenced with immunoSEQ multiplex PCR; TCRdb's copy has only in-frame clones and lacks some. This table holds tens of thousands of clones. Sequencing used blood buffy coat. These receptors originate from a woman between 18 and 70 years old with a cervical HPV16 infection that either progressed to CIN3+ or cleared (not recorded which).

Regarding this clone: The read stops 3 residues short of the end of the CDR3; the missing end is completed from the germline J gene. The chain links TRBV6-2 or TRBV6-3 to TRBJ1-2; D gene unclear. Per the germline V gene, CDR1 is MNHEY and CDR2 is SVGEGT. The CDR3 runs to 14 residues. CDR3 bases read: TGTGCCAGCAGCCGGACTGGCTCCTACAATGAC. Translating it yields CASSRTGSYND. The whole CDR3 protein reads CASSRTGSYNDYTF.

A remark on this clone: The read ends 3 residues shy of where the CDR3 ends; the end is completed using the germline J gene. The rearrangement uses TRBV12-3 or TRBV12-4 and TRBJ2-1; the match to TRBD2 covers 12 bases. V lost 6 bases and J lost 3; bases outside the gene matches: 3. The CDR3 is 15 residues long. CDR3 sequence reads: CASSPTSGSYNEQFF. Incomplete CDR3 DNA: TGTGCCAGCAGCCCGACTAGCGGGAGCTACAATGAG.

About this clone: The read is 3 residues too short to cover the CDR3 end, so that end is filled in from the germline J gene. V usage is TRBV6-2 or TRBV6-3 and J usage is TRBJ1-2; maybe TRBD1 (5 bases). CDR1 and CDR2 from the germline V gene are MNHEY and SVGEGT. This CDR3 contains 14 residues. The CDR3 sequence is CASTSVGTSYDYTF. CDR3 DNA (partial): TGTGCCAGCACCTCTGTGGGGACTAGCTACGAC.

Of note for this clone: The observed sequence ends 3 residues before the CDR3 terminus, with the missing tail filled in from the germline J gene. The chain combines TRBV5-1 with TRBJ2-1; TRBD2 matches 13 bases. This CDR3 has 17 residues. Germline-derived CDR1 and CDR2 are SGHRS and YFSETQ. V shed 2 bases and J 6 bases; nucleotides not matched to a gene: 8. CDR3 DNA (partial): TGCGCCAGCAGCTTCCGGACTAGCGGGAGCTATGTCAATGAG. Its translation: CASSFRTSGSYVNE. The CDR3, in full, reads CASSFRTSGSYVNEQFF. Drawing the rest from reference TRBV5-1 and TRBJ2-1, the complete variable domain is KAGVTQTPRYLIKTRGQQVTLSCSPISGHRSVSWYQQTPGQGLQFLFEYFSETQRNKGNFPGRFSGRQFSNSRSEMNVSTLELGDSALYLCASSFRTSGSYVNEQFFGPGTRLTVL.

Worth noting for this clone: The read stops 3 residues short of the end of the CDR3; the missing end is completed from the germline J gene. The chain couples TRBV30 to TRBJ1-2, with TRBD1 as a possible D gene (5 bases). Between the trimmed V and J ends, which lost 2 bases and 5 bases, there was a span of 15 bases. The CDR3 extends over 14 amino acids. In germline, CDR1 is GTSNPN, CDR2 SVGIG (reference sequence). CDR3 sequence reads: CAWSLGQTPYGYTF. CDR3 bases read: TGTGCCTGGAGTCTCGGACAAACCCCTTATGGC.

A note on this clone: The CDR3 end lies 3 residues beyond the end of the read and is filled in from the germline J gene. This chain joins TRBV2 and TRBJ2-5, with 10 positions matching TRBD2. This CDR3 has 15 residues. V lost 6 bases and J lost 3; bases outside the gene matches: 7. Germline loops: CDR1 SNHLY, CDR2 FYNNEI. CDR3 bases read: TGTGCCAGCAGGAGGGGGACTAGCGTTAAAGAGACC. Translating it yields CASRRGTSVKET. The full-length CDR3 reads as CASRRGTSVKETQYF.

As regards this clone: The read terminates 3 residues before the CDR3 end, so the remaining end is supplied by the germline J gene. The rearrangement links TRBV4-1 to TRBJ2-3; 8 bases are a match to TRBD2. Germline V lookup: CDR1 MGHRA, CDR2 YSYEKL. V shed 2 bases, J shed 2 bases, and the junction held 6 bases outside the gene matches. This CDR3 comprises 16 residues. Partial CDR3 DNA: TGCGCCAGCAGCCAACAAAGCGGGAGCCCCACAGATACG. As protein: CASSQQSGSPTDT. Given in full, the CDR3 is CASSQQSGSPTDTQYF.

As to this clone: From the germline J gene comes the end of the CDR3, since the read stops 3 residues before it. The chain is built from TRBV30 and TRBJ1-2, with D possibly TRBD1 on 5 matching bases. CDR3 length equals 15 residues. The V gene's germline CDR1 is GTSNPN and CDR2 SVGIG (reference sequence). The CDR3 DNA, read in part, is TGTGCCTGGAACAGAAGGGGACTTGTGGGGAATGAC. Translating it yields CAWNRRGLVGND. From start to end, the CDR3 is CAWNRRGLVGNDYTF.

Worth noting for this clone: The read halts 3 residues ahead of the CDR3 end, with the missing end drawn from the germline J gene. The chain uses TRBV6-4 and TRBJ2-2; TRBD2 might be the D (6 bases). This CDR3 has 15 residues. V was clipped by 0 bases and J by 1 base, with 6 bases between them. Germline lookup yields CDR1 MRHNA and CDR2 SNTAGT. Partial CDR3 DNA: TGTGCCAGCAGTGACTCCGGGGGGAACACCGGGGAG. It yields the protein CASSDSGGNTGE. The complete CDR3 sequence is CASSDSGGNTGELFF.

Comments on this clone: The read stops 3 residues short of the end of the CDR3; the missing end is completed from the germline J gene. This chain joins TRBV6-1 and TRBJ1-6; D gene uncertain. V was trimmed by 3 bases and J by 7 bases, leaving 13 bases between them. The CDR3 is 15 residues long. Germline V gives CDR1 MNHNS, CDR2 SASEGT. The sequenced part of the CDR3 DNA is TGTGCCAGCAGTGATCAGTCTTGGCCCAATTCACCC. This translates into CASSDQSWPNSP. The whole CDR3 is CASSDQSWPNSPLHF.

With respect to this clone: The read ends 3 residues early relative to the CDR3; the germline J gene fills the gap. This sequence joins TRBV5-1 and TRBJ2-2, with 7 nucleotides matching TRBD2. Germline V gives CDR1 SGHRS, CDR2 YFSETQ. The CDR3 contains 15 residues. Here the CDR3 reads CASSLALGTNEKLFF. CDR3 bases read: TGCGCCAGCAGCTTGGCCTTAGGGACTAATGAAAAG.

Note on this clone: The CDR3 goes on 3 residues after the read ends, and that part is filled in from the germline J gene. The chain has TRBV20-1 and TRBJ2-2; 7 bases align to TRBD1. Losses at the gene ends were 2 bases for V and 6 bases for J; bases not matched to a gene: 3. The germline V gene encodes CDR1 DFQATT and CDR2 SNEGSKA (reference sequence). The CDR3 has 13 residues. The chain's CDR3 is CSARLQGAGELFF. CDR3 bases read: TGCAGTGCTAGACTCCAGGGGGCCGGGGAG.

In regard to this clone: The read gets to within 3 residues of the CDR3 end, and the germline J gene fills in the rest. The chain combines TRBV6-4 with TRBJ2-1, with a tentative D call TRBD2 (5 bases). CDR1 is MRHNA and CDR2 is SNTAGT in the germline V gene. Trimming stripped 5 bases from V and 9 bases from J, with 14 bases between. CDR3 length: 13 residues. The CDR3 loop reads CASSFNPEGEQFF. CDR3 DNA, as far as it was read: TGTGCCAGCAGTTTTAATCCCGAGGGTGAG.

Of note for this clone: The read ends 3 residues shy of where the CDR3 ends; the end is completed using the germline J gene. The chain is built from TRBV27 and TRBJ2-1, with 10 bases identical to TRBD2. With V trimmed by 5 bases and J by 7 bases, 5 bases remained unmatched. The CDR3 is 14 residues long. The germline gives CDR1 MNHEY, CDR2 SMNVEV (reference sequence). The chain's CDR3 is CASSIGTSVNEQFF. The sequenced part of the CDR3 DNA is TGTGCCAGCAGTATCGGGACTAGCGTAAATGAG.

A remark on this clone: The read ends 3 residues early relative to the CDR3; the germline J gene fills the gap. This sequence joins TRBV28 and TRBJ1-2; 7 positions match TRBD1. Germline loops: CDR1 MDHEN, CDR2 SYDVKM. V dropped 5 bases and J dropped 2; count of bases not matched to a gene: 8. CDR3 size: 15 residues. The chain's CDR3 is CASSDGGRGNYGYTF. Incomplete CDR3 DNA: TGTGCCAGCAGTGATGGGGGCAGGGGGAACTATGGC.

Remarks on this clone: The CDR3 end lies 3 residues beyond the end of the read and is filled in from the germline J gene. The chain links TRBV20-1 to TRBJ2-7; D remains ambiguous. Germline V CDR1 and CDR2: DFQATT, SNEGSKA (reference sequence). This CDR3 has 11 residues. V lost 0 bases and J 4 bases, leaving 4 bases between the germline ends. The sequenced CDR3 bases are TGCAGTGCTAGAGATCAGTACGAG. Residues: CSARDQYE. The entire CDR3 reads CSARDQYEQYF.

The sequenced CDR3 bases are TGTGCCAGTAGTCGGCAGGGCAATCAGCCG. As protein: CASSRQGNQP. In full, the CDR3 reads CASSRQGNQPQYF. This chain uses TRBV19 with TRBJ2-3; D is perhaps TRBD1 (5 bases). From the germline J gene comes the end of the CDR3, since the read stops 3 residues before it. CDR1 is LNHDA, CDR2 SQIVND, per germline (reference sequence). This CDR3 region has 13 residues. The variable domain in full, completed from reference TRBV19 and TRBJ2-3, reads DGGITQSPKYLFRKEGQNVTLSCEQNLNHDAMYWYRQDPGQGLRLIYYSQIVNDFQKGDIAEGYSVSREKKESFPLTVTSAQKNPTAFYLCASSRQGNQPQYFGPGTRLTVL.

The covered CDR3 bases are TGTGCCAGCAGTGCGTACAGAGACAACGAG. Translating it yields CASSAYRDNE. The full CDR3 sequence reads CASSAYRDNEQYF. This chain connects TRBV28 to TRBJ2-7; D is ambiguous. The read ends 3 residues early relative to the CDR3; the germline J gene fills the gap. CDR3 size: 13 residues. V was cut by 5 bases and J by 5 bases, with 13 bases left in between. Germline CDR1 reads MDHEN; CDR2 reads SYDVKM.

Details on this clone: The read terminates 3 residues before the CDR3 end, so the remaining end is supplied by the germline J gene. The rearrangement uses TRBV30 and TRBJ1-2; D remains ambiguous. Germline V gives CDR1 GTSNPN, CDR2 SVGIG (reference sequence). The CDR3 sequence is 15 residues long. The CDR3 DNA, read in part, is TGTGCCTGGAGTGAACTAGCGGGAGGTGGGTACGAC. Amino acids: CAWSELAGGGYD. The entire CDR3 sequence reads CAWSELAGGGYDYTF.

In the case of this clone: The read terminates 3 residues ahead of where the CDR3 ends, so the germline J gene completes it. Other DNA sequences in this specimen translate into the identical CDR3. The V and J genes are TRBV18 and TRBJ1-3; the D gene is possibly TRBD1 (5 bases). Per the germline V gene, CDR1 is KGHSH and CDR2 is LQKENI. The length of the CDR3 is 13 residues. The V end was cut by 6 bases, the J end by 4 bases, with 10 bases between. The part of the CDR3 DNA that was read is TGTGCCAGCTCCAGGGATTCAGGAAACACC. Translated: CASSRDSGNT. In full, the CDR3 is CASSRDSGNTIYF.

About this clone itself: The read ends 3 residues shy of where the CDR3 ends; the end is completed using the germline J gene. The identical CDR3 is also encoded by other nucleotide sequences in the sample. This chain connects TRBV19 to TRBJ1-3; 7 bases align to TRBD1. This CDR3 contains 16 residues. Germline V gives CDR1 LNHDA, CDR2 SQIVND (reference sequence). V dropped 3 bases and J dropped 0; count of bases not matched to a gene: 5. The covered CDR3 bases are TGTGCCAGTAGTATGACAGGGACCGACTCTGGAAACACC. The encoded protein is CASSMTGTDSGNT. The entire CDR3 sequence reads CASSMTGTDSGNTIYF.

As concerns this clone: The missing CDR3 end, 3 residues past where the read stops, is filled in from the germline J gene. V gene TRBV7-2 combines with J gene TRBJ1-1; weak D call: TRBD1 (5 bases). This CDR3 spans 11 amino acids. From germline, CDR1 is SGHTA and CDR2 FQGNSA. V was trimmed by 5 bases and J by 7 bases, leaving 8 bases between them. The sequenced CDR3 bases are TGTGCCAGCAGCAGAGGGGTTGAA. This gives the protein CASSRGVE. The whole CDR3 sequence reads CASSRGVEAFF.

About this clone itself: Coverage ceases 3 residues before the CDR3 finishes, and the germline J gene fills in the end. This chain connects TRBV19 to TRBJ2-1, with D unclear. This CDR3 has 13 amino acids. The V end was cut by 7 bases, the J end by 6 bases, with 13 bases between. Germline V gene lookup returns CDR1 LNHDA and CDR2 SQIVND (reference sequence). The sequenced CDR3 bases are TGTGCCAGTACTTCGAACTCGGGCAATGAG. Protein product: CASTSNSGNE. In full, the CDR3 is CASTSNSGNEQFF.

CDR3 bases read: TGCAGTGCTGACAGGGCTAGTGGCGAG. This translates into CSADRASGE. The CDR3 as a whole reads CSADRASGEQYF. The V and J genes are TRBV20-1 and TRBJ2-7; 7 nucleotides match TRBD1. Read coverage stops 3 residues before the CDR3 terminus; the germline J gene supplies the remainder. J was trimmed by 6 bases and V by 5 bases; bases with no gene match: 7. Germline V gene sequence: CDR1 DFQATT, CDR2 SNEGSKA (reference sequence). The CDR3 is 12 amino acids.

A word on this clone: Mismatch with germline at one junction end may stem from a read error. The CDR3 goes on 3 residues after the read ends, and that part is filled in from the germline J gene. The chain uses TRBV7-7 and TRBJ1-1, with D uncertain. Per the germline V gene, CDR1 is SSHAT and CDR2 is FNYEAQ (reference sequence). The CDR3 loop spans 15 amino acids. CDR3 amino acids: CASSLALAGGETAFF. Incomplete CDR3 DNA: TGTGCTAGCAGCTTAGCGTTAGCGGGAGGAGAGACA.